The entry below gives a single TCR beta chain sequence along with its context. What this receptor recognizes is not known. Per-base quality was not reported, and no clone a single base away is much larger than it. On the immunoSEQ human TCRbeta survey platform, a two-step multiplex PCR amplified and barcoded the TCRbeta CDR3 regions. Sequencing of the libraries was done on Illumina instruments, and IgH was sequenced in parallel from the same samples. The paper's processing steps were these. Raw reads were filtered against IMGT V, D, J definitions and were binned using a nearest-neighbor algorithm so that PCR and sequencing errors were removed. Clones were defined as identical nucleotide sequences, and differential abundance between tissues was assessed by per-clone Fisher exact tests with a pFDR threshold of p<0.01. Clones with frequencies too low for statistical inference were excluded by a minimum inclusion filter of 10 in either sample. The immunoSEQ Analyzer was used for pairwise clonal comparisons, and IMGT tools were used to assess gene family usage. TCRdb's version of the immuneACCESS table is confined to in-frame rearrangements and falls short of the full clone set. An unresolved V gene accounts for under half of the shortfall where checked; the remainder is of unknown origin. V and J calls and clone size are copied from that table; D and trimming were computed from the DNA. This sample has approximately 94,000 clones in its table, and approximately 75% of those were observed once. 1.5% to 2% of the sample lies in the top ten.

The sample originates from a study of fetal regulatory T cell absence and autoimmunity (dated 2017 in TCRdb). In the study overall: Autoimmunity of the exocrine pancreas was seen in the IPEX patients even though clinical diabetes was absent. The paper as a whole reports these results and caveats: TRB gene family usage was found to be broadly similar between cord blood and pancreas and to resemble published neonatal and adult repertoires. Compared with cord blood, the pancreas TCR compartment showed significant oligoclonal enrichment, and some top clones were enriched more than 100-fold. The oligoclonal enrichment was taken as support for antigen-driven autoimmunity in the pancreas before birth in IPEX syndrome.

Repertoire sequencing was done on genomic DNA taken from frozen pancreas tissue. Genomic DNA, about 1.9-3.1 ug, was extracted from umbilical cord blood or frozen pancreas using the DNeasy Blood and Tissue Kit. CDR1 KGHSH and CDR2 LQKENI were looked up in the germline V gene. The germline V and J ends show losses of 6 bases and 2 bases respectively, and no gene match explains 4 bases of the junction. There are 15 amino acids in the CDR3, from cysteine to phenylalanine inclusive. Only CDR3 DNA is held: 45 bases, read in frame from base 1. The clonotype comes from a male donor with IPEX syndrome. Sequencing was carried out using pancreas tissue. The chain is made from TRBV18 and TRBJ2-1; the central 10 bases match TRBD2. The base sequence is TGTGCCAGCTCGTCCCTAGCGGGGGCCTACAATGAGCAGTTCTTC. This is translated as CASSSLAGAYNEQFF.